This T cell receptor beta chain was captured by sequencing in a study of PD-1 blockade in classical Hodgkin lymphoma. General observations from the study: Exclusion applied to patients who initiated nivolumab less than 1 year following ASCT. Baseline TCR diversity was reportedly lower in newly diagnosed patients than healthy donors. Newly diagnosed patients had diversity similar to the baseline diversity of complete responders.

Time point described: cycle 4 day 1 (C4D1), after five to seven weeks of nivolumab. There was relapse after autologous stem cell transplantation in every patient, and there was variation in brentuximab vedotin exposure. Thawed PBMCs underwent magnetic negative selection to yield purified CD4+ T cells. The germline V gene encodes CDR1 SGHNT and CDR2 YYREEE (reference sequence). V lost 2 bases and J lost 0, with 5 bases in between. This CDR3 has 13 residues. A note on this clone: Its antigen is unknown.

Here immunoSEQ multiplex PCR was the method, and the copy in TCRdb shows in-frame clones only, minus some. The sample lists approximately 29,000 clones; more than 60% were seen once. The sample here was CD4+ T cells from blood, taken before the fourth cycle of nivolumab. The J gene is TRBJ2-5, the V gene TRBV5-4; D is ambiguous. The TCR sequence derives from a human donor with classical Hodgkin lymphoma. DNA for the CDR3: TGTGCCAGCAGCTTCCGGGACCAAGAGACCCAGTACTTC. This codes for CASSFRDQETQYF.